Below, 13 T cell receptor beta chains from the same sample are listed, as sequenced in a study of CD8 T cells in Susac syndrome. Random hexamers served to reverse transcribe roughly 0.5 to 1 ug RNA. Each CDR3 protein gets one entry after TCRdb re-called the immunoSEQ multiplex PCR reads with MiXCR. The data contain tens of thousands of distinct CDR3 sequences, about 91% of them singletons. Sequencing was carried out using CD8+ T cells from PBMCs. The source is a human donor with multiple sclerosis.

The chain uses TRBV5-4 and TRBJ2-2; TRBD1 might be the D (5 bases). The CDR3 contains 13 residues. CDR1 and CDR2 (germline): SGHNT, YYREEE (reference sequence). The V end was cut by 0 bases, the J end by 5 bases, with 5 bases between. The CDR3 DNA sequence: TGTGCCAGCAGCTTGGAGGGGACCGGGGAGCTGTTTTTT. It yields the protein CASSLEGTGELFF.

This chain links TRBV13 with TRBJ2-7; 8 positions match TRBD2. The CDR3 is 15 amino acids. The germline V gene has CDR1 PRHDT and CDR2 FYEKMQ (reference sequence). Germline trimming cut 5 bases from V and 0 bases from J; bases unmatched to any gene: 6. The CDR3 reads CASSITSGPSYEQYF. The CDR3 nucleotides are TGTGCCAGCAGCATCACTAGCGGACCCTCCTACGAGCAGTACTTC.

The V and J genes are TRBV4-3 and TRBJ2-1; D remains ambiguous. This CDR3 comprises 17 residues. From germline, CDR1 is LGHNA and CDR2 YSLEER. Trimming shortened V by 0 bases and J by 3 bases, and 15 bases separated the two germline ends. DNA of the CDR3: TGCGCCAGCAGCCAAGATCTTCCAGCCTCTTACTACAATGAGCAGTTCTTC. Protein: CASSQDLPASYYNEQFF.

V is TRBV14 and J is TRBJ2-1; possible D gene TRBD1, 6 bases. The CDR3 consists of 18 residues. The V end lost 0 bases, the J end lost 0 bases, and 15 bases lay between the germline ends. Germline CDR1 is SGHDN and CDR2 is FVKESK. The CDR3 coding sequence is TGTGCCAGCAGCCAAGAAGCTACCCGGACAGTCTCCTACAATGAGCAGTTCTTC. Translated: CASSQEATRTVSYNEQFF.

The rearrangement links TRBV6-5 to TRBJ1-1; D remains unclear. Germline assignment: CDR1 MNHEY and CDR2 SVGAGI. V lost 0 bases, J lost 4 bases, and 12 bases lay in between. This CDR3 region has 15 residues. CDR3 coding DNA: TGTGCCAGCAGTTACTCGCAAGGGTTGAGCACTGAAGCTTTCTTT. Translated: CASSYSQGLSTEAFF.

The chain is built from TRBV6-5 and TRBJ1-2, with 7 bases fitting TRBD1. Unmatched junction bases numbered 4, after V lost 0 bases and J lost 3 bases. This CDR3 has 15 amino acids. Germline V CDR1 and CDR2: MNHEY, SVGAGI. In DNA, the CDR3 is TGTGCCAGCAGTTACTCGAATACAGGGGACTATGGCTACACCTTC. This gives the protein CASSYSNTGDYGYTF.

The chain employs TRBV5-6 and TRBJ2-1; no reliable D call. With 0 bases removed from V and 12 bases from J, the gap between germline ends came to 19 bases. The germline V gene has CDR1 SGHDT and CDR2 YYEEEE. The CDR3 length is 15 residues. The DNA of the CDR3 is TGTGCCAGCAGCTTGGCTAGGGCCTCTAGGGCCGGGCAGTTCTTC. Protein: CASSLARASRAGQFF. The full variable domain, its missing parts supplied by reference TRBV5-6 and TRBJ2-1, is DAGVTQSPTHLIKTRGQQVTLRCSPKSGHDTVSWYQQALGQGPQFIFQYYEEEERQRGNFPDRFSGHQFPNYSSELNVNALLLGDSALYLCASSLARASRAGQFFGPGTRLTVL.

The chain couples TRBV3-1 to TRBJ2-7; a weak D match, TRBD1 (5 bases). The CDR3 loop spans 13 amino acids. With 0 bases removed from V and 3 bases from J, the gap between germline ends came to 6 bases. Germline V gene sequence: CDR1 LGHDT, CDR2 YNNKEL (reference sequence). CDR3 amino acids: CASSQDRVYEQYF. The CDR3 bases are TGTGCCAGCAGCCAAGACAGGGTCTACGAGCAGTACTTC.

This chain uses TRBV20-1 with TRBJ2-4; tentative D call: TRBD1 (6 bases). CDR1 is DFQATT, CDR2 SNEGSKA, per germline (reference sequence). This CDR3 is built from 14 residues. V was shortened by 6 bases and J by 3 bases, with 15 bases between the two germline ends. This CDR3 reads CSAPQGFDKNIQYF. The CDR3 nucleotides are TGCAGTGCGCCTCAGGGGTTCGACAAAAACATTCAGTACTTC.

The chain employs TRBV9 and TRBJ2-3, with D tentatively TRBD1 or TRBD2 (5 bases each). Trimming cost V 1 base and J 2 bases, with 11 bases left between them. Germline assignment: CDR1 SGDLS and CDR2 YYNGEE. This CDR3 comprises 15 residues. CDR3 residues: CASSVQGVDTDTQYF. The CDR3 nucleotides are TGTGCCAGCAGCGTACAGGGAGTGGACACAGATACGCAGTATTTT.

The rearrangement links TRBV19 to TRBJ1-2; D is unresolved. The germline V gene encodes CDR1 LNHDA and CDR2 SQIVND (reference sequence). The CDR3 is 12 residues long. V lost 9 bases and J lost 2, with 10 bases in between. The CDR3 DNA follows: TGTGCCAGCCAGCAAACCAACTATGGCTACACCTTC. Its translation is CASQQTNYGYTF.

The genes are TRBV5-1 and TRBJ2-7; D uncertain. CDR3 size: 15 residues. Germline-derived CDR1 and CDR2 are SGHRS and YFSETQ. V was trimmed by 0 bases and J by 3 bases, leaving 13 bases between them. CDR3 region: CASSLEVVRIYEQYF. The CDR3 DNA sequence: TGCGCCAGCAGCTTGGAAGTAGTCCGGATCTACGAGCAGTACTTC.

V is TRBV7-9 and J is TRBJ1-1, with unresolved D. The V gene's germline CDR1 is SEHNR and CDR2 FQNEAQ (reference sequence). The V and J ends lost 1 base and 0 bases respectively, with 9 bases between them. This CDR3 region has 15 residues. The CDR3 region has the DNA TGTGCCAGCAGCTTAGATTTGGTAATGAACACTGAAGCTTTCTTT. Amino acids: CASSLDLVMNTEAFF.